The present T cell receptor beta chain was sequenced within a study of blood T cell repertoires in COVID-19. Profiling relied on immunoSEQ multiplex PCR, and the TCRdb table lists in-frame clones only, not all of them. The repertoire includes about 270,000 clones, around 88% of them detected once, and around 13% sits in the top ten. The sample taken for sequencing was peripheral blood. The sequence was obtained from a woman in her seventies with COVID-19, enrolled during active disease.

In DNA, the CDR3 is TGTGCCAGCAGTTCCGCCCGACAGGGGTGGGAGACCCAGTACTTC. Its translation: CASSSARQGWETQYF. This chain uses TRBV6-5 with TRBJ2-5, with 8 nucleotides matching TRBD1. The V and J ends lost 4 bases and 5 bases, in that order; junction bases with no gene match: 9. The CDR3 extends over 15 amino acids. Germline V CDR1 and CDR2: MNHEY, SVGAGI.